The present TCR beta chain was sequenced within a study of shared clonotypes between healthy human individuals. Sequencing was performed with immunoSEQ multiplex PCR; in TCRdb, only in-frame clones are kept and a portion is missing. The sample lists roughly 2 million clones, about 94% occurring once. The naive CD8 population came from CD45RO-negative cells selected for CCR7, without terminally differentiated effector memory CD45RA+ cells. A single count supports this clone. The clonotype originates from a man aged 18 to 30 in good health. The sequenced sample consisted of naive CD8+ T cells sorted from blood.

CDR3 sequence reads: CASSLEVGMTYEQYF. In DNA, the CDR3 is TGTGCCAGCAGCTTAGAGGTAGGGATGACCTACGAGCAGTACTTC. V gene TRBV11-2 combines with J gene TRBJ2-7, with D unresolved. This CDR3 contains 15 residues. Deletions cut 0 bases from V and 2 bases from J, with 11 bases between. CDR1 is SGHAT and CDR2 is FQNNGV in the germline V gene.